These T cell receptor beta chains were read from a single sample in a study of CD8+ T cells in alopecia areata. This table comes from immunoSEQ multiplex PCR, and its TCRdb copy is limited to in-frame clones, with some not included. The sample records around 200,000 clones, roughly 50% being singletons. The sample consisted of CD8+ T cells sorted from blood, taken at week 24, from a patient treated with tofacitinib. Every receptor here comes from a human donor with alopecia areata. The CDR3 runs from the conserved cysteine through the conserved F or W. Each record gives: V gene, J gene, D gene, clone size, CDR3 protein, CDR3 DNA. The D gene is left open where the match is weak. Size is stated for part of the rows, as once, few or many counts, or as a class when the clone is expanded.

>TRBV29-1|TRBJ2-7|NA|NA
CSVEGGEAYEQYF
TGCAGCGTTGAGGGGGGAGAAGCCTACGAGCAGTACTTC
>TRBV30|TRBJ2-7|NA|NA
CAWEDSHEQYF
TGTGCCTGGGAAGACAGTCACGAGCAGTACTTC
>TRBV4-3|TRBJ1-2|NA|NA
CASSQERNPAYGYTF
TGCGCCAGCAGCCAAGAGAGGAACCCCGCTTATGGCTACACCTTC
>TRBV19|TRBJ1-4|NA|few
CASTQGFEDEKLFF
TGTGCCAGTACCCAGGGGTTTGAGGATGAAAAACTGTTTTTT
>TRBV5-6|TRBJ1-6|NA|NA
CASRDTDASSYNSPLHF
TGTGCCAGCAGAGATACAGACGCGAGCTCCTATAATTCACCCCTCCACTTT
>TRBV7-7|TRBJ1-2|TRBD1|NA
CASSFTPRDRIGGYTF
TGTGCCAGCAGCTTCACTCCGCGGGACAGGATCGGTGGCTACACCTTC
>TRBV10-1|TRBJ2-7|NA|NA
CASSEGLATEQYF
TGCGCCAGCAGTGAAGGTCTAGCGACCGAGCAGTACTTC
>TRBV10-3|TRBJ1-2|TRBD1|NA
CASDPGTADGYTF
TGTGCCTCCGACCCTGGGACAGCAGATGGCTACACCTTC
>TRBV7-3|TRBJ2-3|TRBD1|NA
CASSQTGSGTDTQYF
TGTGCCAGCAGCCAGACAGGGTCGGGCACAGATACGCAGTATTTT
>TRBV5-1|TRBJ1-2|NA|NA
CASSLREATYGYTF
TGCGCCAGCAGCTTGAGGGAGGCCACCTATGGCTACACCTTC
>TRBV29-1|TRBJ2-1|NA|NA
CSVEPESYNEQFF
TGCAGCGTTGAACCAGAGTCCTACAATGAGCAGTTCTTC
>TRBV11-2|TRBJ2-2|NA|NA
CASSLDWELATGELFF
TGTGCCAGCAGCTTGGACTGGGAGCTAGCCACCGGGGAGCTGTTTTTT
>TRBV6-6|TRBJ1-5|NA|NA
CASSLWTSNQPQHF
TGTGCCAGCAGTCTCTGGACCAGCAATCAGCCCCAGCATTTT
>TRBV6-5|TRBJ1-6|TRBD1|few
CASSQQGNSPLHF
TGTGCCAGCAGTCAACAGGGGAATTCACCCCTCCACTTT
>TRBV27|TRBJ2-7|NA|NA
CASSLSGENRGEQYF
TGTGCCAGCAGTTTATCGGGAGAAAATAGGGGCGAGCAGTACTTC
>TRBV19|TRBJ2-7|NA|NA
CASSWDSTYEQYF
TGTGCCAGTAGCTGGGATTCTACCTACGAGCAGTACTTC
>TRBV9|TRBJ2-7|NA|NA
CASSAPSSYEQYF
TGTGCCAGCAGCGCCCCAAGCTCCTACGAGCAGTACTTC
>TRBV30|TRBJ1-1|NA|NA
CAWGSGLVAFF
TGTGCCTGGGGCTCGGGGCTGGTCGCTTTCTTT
>TRBV7-8|TRBJ2-1|NA|NA
CASSLDSGNDEQFF
TGTGCCAGCAGCTTAGATTCAGGGAACGATGAGCAGTTCTTC
>TRBV4-3|TRBJ1-2|TRBD1|NA
CASSRDRGTNYGYTF
TGCGCCAGCAGCCGGGACAGGGGGACTAACTATGGCTACACCTTC
>TRBV5-4|TRBJ1-1|NA|NA
CASSLEGPRRNTEAFF
TGTGCCAGCAGCTTGGAGGGCCCAAGGAGGAACACTGAAGCTTTCTTT
>TRBV29-1|TRBJ1-2|TRBD1|NA
CSVTTGDYYGYTF
TGCAGCGTTACGACAGGGGATTACTATGGCTACACCTTC
>TRBV5-1|TRBJ2-7|TRBD1|NA
CASSGSSGTAYEQYF
TGCGCCAGCAGCGGCTCATCCGGGACAGCCTACGAGCAGTACTTC
>TRBV29-1|TRBJ2-1|NA|NA
CSLRDGEQFF
TGCAGCCTCAGGGACGGTGAGCAGTTCTTC
>TRBV5-1|TRBJ2-1|NA|NA
CASSSPRSSYNEQFF
TGCGCCAGCAGCTCCCCACGGAGCTCCTACAATGAGCAGTTCTTC
>TRBV13|TRBJ2-1|NA|few
CASSSSDRAENNEQFF
TGTGCCAGCAGCTCCTCGGACAGAGCGGAAAACAATGAGCAGTTCTTC
>TRBV27|TRBJ2-7|NA|few
CASSLTFTGNSYEQYF
TGTGCCAGCAGTTTAACCTTTACAGGGAACTCCTACGAGCAGTACTTC
>TRBV9|TRBJ2-2|NA|few
CASSIGGAGELFF
TGTGCCAGCAGCATAGGAGGGGCCGGGGAGCTGTTTTTT
>TRBV9|TRBJ2-1|TRBD2|NA
CASSAGGNEQFF
TGTGCCAGCAGCGCGGGGGGGAATGAGCAGTTCTTC
>TRBV30|TRBJ2-7|TRBD1|NA
CAWAPGQGNYEQYF
TGTGCCTGGGCCCCCGGACAGGGGAATTACGAGCAGTACTTC
>TRBV15|TRBJ1-1|NA|NA
CATSRDHVGMNTEAFF
TGTGCCACCAGCAGAGATCATGTGGGAATGAACACTGAAGCTTTCTTT
>TRBV7-2|TRBJ2-7|NA|NA
CASSFDWSYEQYF
TGTGCCAGCAGCTTCGACTGGTCCTACGAGCAGTACTTC
>TRBV5-1|TRBJ2-1|TRBD2|NA
CASSSPTSGGSSYNEQFF
TGCGCCAGCAGCTCCCCCACTAGCGGGGGAAGCTCCTACAATGAGCAGTTCTTC
>TRBV4-3|TRBJ1-5|NA|NA
CASSQERGGDQPQHF
TGCGCCAGCAGCCAAGAGAGGGGGGGGGATCAGCCCCAGCATTTT
>TRBV7-2|TRBJ2-5|NA|NA
CASSLVRVSQYF
TGTGCCAGCAGCTTAGTCAGGGTATCCCAGTACTTC
>TRBV6-1|TRBJ2-7|NA|NA
CASTDSYEQYF
TGTGCCAGCACCGACAGCTACGAGCAGTACTTC
>TRBV27|TRBJ1-1|NA|NA
CASSLSVEGYAEAFF
TGTGCCAGCAGTTTATCCGTGGAGGGGTATGCTGAAGCTTTCTTT
>TRBV29-1|TRBJ1-3|NA|NA
CSVLGDSGNTIYF
TGCAGCGTTTTGGGGGACTCTGGAAACACCATATATTTT
>TRBV11-3|TRBJ2-7|TRBD1|NA
CASSQGTAQNKIYEQYF
TGTGCCAGCAGCCAAGGGACAGCACAAAACAAAATCTACGAGCAGTACTTC
>TRBV29-1|TRBJ1-1|NA|NA
CSVVRVGNTEAFF
TGCAGCGTTGTTCGCGTAGGAAACACTGAAGCTTTCTTT
>TRBV11-2|TRBJ2-3|NA|NA
CASSLVAGIGIGDTQYF
TGTGCCAGCAGCTTAGTTGCAGGGATTGGGATTGGAGATACGCAGTATTTT
>TRBV29-1|TRBJ1-1|NA|few
CSVESGSTEAFF
TGCAGCGTTGAAAGCGGGAGCACTGAAGCTTTCTTT
>TRBV13|TRBJ2-3|NA|few
CASSPTGRTDTQYF
TGTGCCAGCAGCCCTACGGGGAGGACAGATACGCAGTATTTT
>TRBV5-8|TRBJ2-7|TRBD1|NA
CASSLQGGSYEQYF
TGTGCCAGCAGCCTACAGGGGGGCAGCTACGAGCAGTACTTC